One and the same sample provided the 21 T cell receptor beta chains below, sequenced in a study of cytomegalovirus exposure and HLA in healthy donors. PCR used 60 Vbeta primers and 13 Jbeta primers. Data came from immunoSEQ multiplex PCR; TCRdb stores just in-frame clones and leaves some out. The sample has about 140,000 clones, roughly 80% seen once. The sequencing sample was made of PBMCs. The receptors originated from a female donor in good health and CMV-seronegative.

The chain couples TRBV9 to TRBJ1-1, with 12 bases fitting TRBD1. CDR1 and CDR2 from the germline V gene are SGDLS and YYNGEE. V gave up 3 bases and J gave up 0 bases; unmatched junction bases: 6. This CDR3 contains 17 residues. As DNA, the CDR3 is TGTGCCAGCAGCGCGAACCGGGACAGGGGGCTGAACACTGAAGCTTTCTTT. This gives the protein CASSANRDRGLNTEAFF.

The chain employs TRBV28 and TRBJ2-7, with D hard to call. The germline V gene encodes CDR1 MDHEN and CDR2 SYDVKM. The CDR3 loop spans 11 amino acids. V was trimmed by 7 bases and J by 5 bases, leaving 9 bases between them. CDR3 DNA sequence: TGTGCCAGCACCTCCCTCCACGAGCAGTACTTC. As protein: CASTSLHEQYF.

The CDR3 is CASSYPRGGNYGYTF. CDR3 nucleotide sequence: TGTGCCAGCAGTTACCCGCGGGGGGGTAACTATGGCTACACCTTC. The rearrangement joins TRBV6-5 to TRBJ1-2, with a possible D match to TRBD1 (5 bases). The CDR3 is made up of 15 amino acids. CDR1 and CDR2 from the germline V gene are MNHEY and SVGAGI. The germline V and J ends were trimmed by 2 bases and 1 base, with 11 bases remaining between them.

The chain has TRBV29-1 and TRBJ1-2; TRBD1 matches 7 bases. Germline lookup yields CDR1 SQVTM and CDR2 ANQGSEA. The CDR3 loop spans 12 amino acids. V shed 7 bases and J 0 bases; nucleotides not matched to a gene: 2. The CDR3 reads CSAGTANYGYTF. The DNA of the CDR3 is TGCAGCGCTGGGACAGCTAACTATGGCTACACCTTC.

The rearrangement joins TRBV28 to TRBJ1-5; 8 nucleotides align to TRBD1. This CDR3 region has 15 residues. J gave up 7 bases and V 4 bases, and 9 bases lay outside the gene matches. Germline CDR1 is MDHEN and CDR2 is SYDVKM. CDR3 nucleotides: TGTGCCAGCAGTTCCCTCCAGGGGGCAAAACAGCCCCAGCATTTT. Encoded protein: CASSSLQGAKQPQHF.

The chain carries TRBV30 and TRBJ2-7; 11 positions agree with TRBD1. CDR3 length: 13 residues. The V and J ends lost 5 bases and 3 bases, in that order; junction bases with no gene match: 3. Germline-derived CDR1 and CDR2 are GTSNPN and SVGIG (reference sequence). CDR3 amino acids: CAWRDRGFYEQYF. The CDR3 coding sequence is TGTGCCTGGCGGGACAGGGGGTTCTACGAGCAGTACTTC.

The rearrangement links TRBV9 to TRBJ1-1; D perhaps matches TRBD1 (6 bases). V was cut by 3 bases and J by 3 bases, with 36 bases left in between. Per the germline V gene, CDR1 is SGDLS and CDR2 is YYNGEE. This CDR3 contains 22 residues. The CDR3 sequence: CASSAGGGGAKTWAYGDTEAFF. The DNA for the CDR3 is TGTGCCAGCAGCGCGGGAGGGGGGGGCGCGAAAACGTGGGCTTACGGAGACACTGAAGCTTTCTTT.

With regard to this clone: No conserved phenylalanine or tryptophan ends this CDR3, so it is likely a read error. The chain is built from TRBV5-6 and TRBJ2-3; D possibly corresponds to TRBD1 (5 bases). The V gene lost 4 bases and the J gene lost 7 bases, with 7 bases spanning the gap. The germline CDR1 and CDR2 sequences are SGHDT and YYEEEE. There are 11 residues in the CDR3. CDR3 residues: CASSQGYTQYV. The DNA for the CDR3 is TGTGCCAGCAGCCAGGGTTATACGCAGTATGTT.

V and J are TRBV30 and TRBJ1-5, with D hard to call. The V gene lost 0 bases and the J gene lost 6 bases, with 9 bases spanning the gap. Germline V CDR1 and CDR2: GTSNPN, SVGIG (reference sequence). This CDR3 has 13 residues. Here the CDR3 DNA reads TGTGCCTGGAGTGTAAGGGAGGCTCAGCCCCAGCATTTT. Translation: CAWSVREAQPQHF.

This chain joins TRBV29-1 and TRBJ2-3; the D is unclear. The germline V gene encodes CDR1 SQVTM and CDR2 ANQGSEA. V was cut by 4 bases and J by 0 bases, with 5 bases left in between. This CDR3 region has 12 residues. CDR3 loop: CSVVASTDTQYF. The CDR3 nucleotides read TGCAGCGTTGTTGCGAGCACAGATACGCAGTATTTT.

The chain carries TRBV5-8 and TRBJ2-1; 10 bases line up with TRBD2. Looked up from germline, CDR1 is SGHTS and CDR2 is YDEGEE. J was trimmed by 5 bases and V by 0 bases; bases with no gene match: 2. This CDR3 is 15 amino acids long. CDR3 protein: CASSLASGGNNEQFF. In nucleotides, the CDR3 is TGTGCCAGCAGCTTGGCTAGCGGGGGAAACAATGAGCAGTTCTTC. The variable domain in full, completed from reference TRBV5-8 and TRBJ2-1, reads EAGVTQSPTHLIKTRGQQATLRCSPISGHTSVYWYQQALGLGLQFLLWYDEGEERNRGNFPPRFSGRQFPNYSSELNVNALELEDSALYLCASSLASGGNNEQFFGPGTRLTVL.

This clone was counted a single time. The genes are TRBV19 and TRBJ2-1; TRBD1 matches at 7 bases. This CDR3 has 15 amino acids. Per germline, CDR1 LNHDA and CDR2 SQIVND (reference sequence). With 4 bases clipped from V and 3 bases from J, the junction kept 6 bases outside the gene matches. DNA for the CDR3: TGTGCCAGTAGTAGAAGGCAGGGGGACTACAATGAGCAGTTCTTC. Its translation is CASSRRQGDYNEQFF.

The sample holds a few counts of this clone. The identical CDR3 is also encoded by other nucleotide sequences in the sample. The V gene is TRBV6-6, the J gene TRBJ1-5; TRBD1 matches 10 bases. The ends lost 6 bases at V and 5 bases at J; junction bases unmatched: 1. CDR1 is MNHNY and CDR2 is SVGAGI in the germline V gene (reference sequence). This CDR3 contains 13 residues. CDR3 DNA: TGTGCCAGCAGAGGACAGGGGGATCAGCCCCAGCATTTT. Protein sequence: CASRGQGDQPQHF.

V gene TRBV10-1 combines with J gene TRBJ1-5; tentatively, D is TRBD1 (6 bases). The CDR3 sequence is 14 residues long. Germline V lookup: CDR1 WNHNN, CDR2 SYGVQD (reference sequence). The V gene lost 3 bases and the J gene lost 6 bases, with 12 bases spanning the gap. CDR3 sequence reads: CASSDGGQGQPQHF. Here the CDR3 DNA reads TGCGCCAGCAGTGACGGGGGGCAAGGTCAGCCCCAGCATTTT.

This clone was counted between two and nine times. The chain uses TRBV5-1 and TRBJ1-4; 7 bases agree with TRBD1. V dropped 4 bases and J dropped 0; count of bases not matched to a gene: 0. Germline V gene lookup returns CDR1 SGHRS and CDR2 YFSETQ. This CDR3 has 14 amino acids. CDR3 sequence reads: CASSQGATNEKLFF. In DNA form, the CDR3 reads TGCGCCAGCAGCCAGGGGGCAACTAATGAAAAACTGTTTTTT. Full variable domain (outside the CDR3, taken from reference TRBV5-1 and TRBJ1-4): KAGVTQTPRYLIKTRGQQVTLSCSPISGHRSVSWYQQTPGQGLQFLFEYFSETQRNKGNFPGRFSGRQFSNSRSEMNVSTLELGDSALYLCASSQGATNEKLFFGSGTQLSVL.

This clone occurred a few times. The chain is built from TRBV19 and TRBJ2-7; TRBD1 agrees at 9 bases. This CDR3 contains 15 residues. The V gene end was trimmed by 5 bases and the J gene end by 7 bases; junction bases not matched to a gene: 12. Per the germline V gene, CDR1 is LNHDA and CDR2 is SQIVND (reference sequence). In nucleotides, the CDR3 is TGTGCCAGTAGTCGCACTACCGGGACAGGGATTGAGCAGTACTTC. Translating gives CASSRTTGTGIEQYF.

The chain joins TRBV29-1 to TRBJ1-1; D unclear. Trimming cost V 7 bases and J 6 bases, with 15 bases left between them. The CDR3 runs to 12 residues. Germline V gene sequence: CDR1 SQVTM, CDR2 ANQGSEA. The CDR3 sequence: CSARPSRAEAFF. The CDR3 DNA follows: TGCAGCGCCAGACCATCTCGGGCTGAAGCTTTCTTT.

The chain joins TRBV25-1 to TRBJ2-1; no firm D call. CDR1 and CDR2 from the germline V gene are MGHDK and SYGVNS. This CDR3 is 11 amino acids long. With 5 bases removed from V and 10 bases from J, the gap between germline ends came to 9 bases. DNA for the CDR3: TGTGCCAGCAGTCGCGGAGTAGAGCAGTTCTTC. This translates into CASSRGVEQFF.

This clone was counted a single time. V gene TRBV13 combines with J gene TRBJ2-2, with 9 bases matching TRBD2. V was clipped by 3 bases and J by 3 bases; unmatched bases: 8. The V gene's germline CDR1 is PRHDT and CDR2 FYEKMQ (reference sequence). This CDR3 region has 17 residues. The CDR3 nucleotides read TGTGCCAGCAGCTTGAATCGCGGGAGGGGGGACACCGGGGAGCTGTTTTTT. Its protein product is CASSLNRGRGDTGELFF.

This chain uses TRBV5-8 with TRBJ1-4, with a possible D match to TRBD1 (6 bases). Trimming took off 4 bases at V and 0 bases at J, with 13 bases between the two ends. Germline CDR1 reads SGHTS; CDR2 reads YDEGEE. CDR3 length: 16 residues. As DNA, the CDR3 is TGTGCCAGCAGCGGAGGACAGTCTGCAACTAATGAAAAACTGTTTTTT. Amino acids: CASSGGQSATNEKLFF.

The rearrangement links TRBV27 to TRBJ2-7; 7 bases line up with TRBD2. Germline CDR1 is MNHEY and CDR2 is SMNVEV (reference sequence). The CDR3 length is 15 residues. The J segment lost 5 bases and the V segment lost 6 bases, leaving 13 bases of the junction unmatched. The CDR3 DNA reads as TGTGCCAGCAGACTCGGGCTAGCGGCCTCGAACGAGCAGTACTTC. It codes for CASRLGLAASNEQYF.